This T cell receptor beta chain was recorded in a study of T cells expressing NK-cell markers. On the study more broadly: Sorted CD3+CD56-NKG2C+, CD3+CD56+NKG2C- and CD3+CD56+NKG2C+ T cells were the source of the TCR beta repertoires.

As the method of synthesis, 5'RACE template switching with UMIs yielded TCR beta cDNA. TCRdb reprocessed the 5' RACE reads and stores each CDR3 protein as one record, lacking DNA. This sample contains roughly 180,000 distinct CDR3 sequences. CDR3 length equals 16 residues. This sequence originates from a woman aged 18 to 69 in good health. The sequenced sample was blood T cells: a sorted CD56 or NKG2C T cell subset, CD4+ or CD8+ T cells, or bulk PBMC T cells (not recorded which). This chain joins TRBV12-3 or TRBV12-4 and TRBJ2-5; absent DNA, TCRdb's TRBD2 call cannot be checked. The CDR3 loop is CASSHRLAGGQETQYF.